This TCR beta chain is from a study of human T cells and chemical hapten exposure. Germline-derived CDR1 and CDR2 are SQVTM and ANQGSEA. J gave up 2 bases and V 4 bases, and 5 bases lay outside the gene matches. CDR3 length: 14 residues. Each CDR3 protein gets one entry after TCRdb re-called the RACE reads with MiXCR. The sample consists of about 140,000 distinct CDR3 sequences, around 11% of them appearing once. This clonotype was seen more than once but under ten times. Time point meaning: patch test 2, 6 weeks after DPC sensitization. Treatment specified: therapeutic diphenylcyclopropenone sensitization with weekly scalp DPC.

V and J are TRBV29-1 and TRBJ2-4; 7 positions match TRBD1. Source: whole blood, taken in connection with sensitization to the hapten diphenylcyclopropenone (DPC). This receptor was obtained from a woman between 45 and 60 years old with alopecia areata. Some clones in this sample may be carry-over from other donors' samples. CDR3 region: CSVGDRGPKNIQYF. CDR3 bases: TGCAGCGTTGGGGACAGAGGCCCCAAAAACATTCAGTACTTC.